Each of the 26 T cell receptor beta chains below was sequenced from the same sample in a study of T cell responses to AZD1222 COVID-19 vaccine. TCRdb keeps only in-frame clones here, not all; method: immunoSEQ multiplex PCR. The sample consists of about 130,000 clones, 80% to 90% of them appearing once. The sample in question was peripheral blood, obtained on day 0 of AZD1222 vaccination. These receptors originate from an adult in good health.

This clone came up once. The rearrangement joins TRBV27 to TRBJ2-7; weak D call: TRBD1 (5 bases). In germline, CDR1 is MNHEY, CDR2 SMNVEV (reference sequence). The CDR3 extends over 14 amino acids. The germline V and J ends were trimmed by 10 bases and 3 bases, with 19 bases remaining between them. This chain's CDR3 is CATGRAAGYYEQYF. The CDR3 DNA reads as TGTGCCACCGGACGGGCGGCAGGGTACTACGAGCAGTACTTC.

The rearrangement uses TRBV28 and TRBJ1-1; 7 positions match TRBD1. Germline values: CDR1 MDHEN, CDR2 SYDVKM. CDR3 size: 15 residues. The J segment lost 1 base and the V segment lost 5 bases, leaving 7 bases of the junction unmatched. DNA of the CDR3: TGTGCCAGCAGTAAGGGAGCAGGGGGGAACACTGAAGCTTTCTTT. The encoded protein is CASSKGAGGNTEAFF.

This chain joins TRBV6-1 and TRBJ2-7; no definite D call. V lost 6 bases, J lost 6 bases, and 12 bases lay in between. The CDR3 length is 12 residues. Germline CDR1 MNHNS, CDR2 SASEGT. Here the CDR3 DNA reads TGTGCCAGCAGAGGGCCAGGTATCGAGCAGTACTTC. It codes for CASRGPGIEQYF.

The sample holds a few counts of this clone. V gene TRBV7-3 combines with J gene TRBJ1-1; 7 bases agree with TRBD1. Germline V gene sequence: CDR1 SGHTA, CDR2 FQGTGA. Germline trimming cut 3 bases from V and 5 bases from J; bases unmatched to any gene: 3. CDR3 length equals 13 residues. This CDR3 is CASSFQQGTEAFF. In nucleotides, the CDR3 is TGTGCCAGCAGCTTCCAACAGGGGACTGAAGCTTTCTTT.

This clone has a single count. The rearrangement links TRBV19 to TRBJ2-1; 9 bases are a match to TRBD1. The CDR3 covers 15 residues. Trimming at V came to 5 bases and at J to 4 bases, leaving 6 bases not matched to a gene. Germline loops: CDR1 LNHDA, CDR2 SQIVND (reference sequence). The chain's CDR3 is CASSFGTGKYNEQFF. CDR3 in DNA: TGTGCCAGTAGTTTCGGGACAGGGAAATACAATGAGCAGTTCTTC.

This chain links TRBV9 with TRBJ1-2, with D possibly TRBD1 on 5 matching bases. The CDR3 sequence is 17 residues long. The germline gives CDR1 SGDLS, CDR2 YYNGEE. V lost 3 bases and J 0 bases, leaving 18 bases between the germline ends. DNA of the CDR3: TGTGCCAGCAGCGAGTCTTTAGGCGGACATTCTAACTATGGCTACACCTTC. Translation: CASSESLGGHSNYGYTF.

This clone appeared a single time. The rearrangement uses TRBV19 and TRBJ2-7; 7 bases are shared with TRBD1. Germline V lookup: CDR1 LNHDA, CDR2 SQIVND (reference sequence). V shed 1 base and J 3 bases; nucleotides not matched to a gene: 3. This CDR3 is 14 amino acids long. This CDR3 is CASSIGTGRYEQYF. The CDR3, as DNA: TGTGCCAGTAGTATAGGGACAGGTCGCTACGAGCAGTACTTC.

This CDR3 is CASSLDPGKEQYF. The CDR3 region has the DNA TGCGCCAGCAGCTTGGATCCAGGGAAGGAGCAGTACTTC. The genes are TRBV5-1 and TRBJ2-7, with a weak D call TRBD1 (5 bases). Trimming left V 0 bases short and J 7 bases short, with 11 bases between. This CDR3 is 13 amino acids long. CDR1 is SGHRS and CDR2 is YFSETQ in the germline V gene.

V usage is TRBV28 and J usage is TRBJ1-1; D call uncertain. Trimming cost V 7 bases and J 4 bases, with 19 bases left between them. From germline, CDR1 is MDHEN and CDR2 SYDVKM. The CDR3 is 15 residues long. In DNA, the CDR3 is TGTGCCAGCACTTCTCCACGGGGAATGGTCACTGAAGCTTTCTTT. Encoded protein: CASTSPRGMVTEAFF.

V is TRBV7-9 and J is TRBJ1-1; D is undetermined. The germline gives CDR1 SEHNR, CDR2 FQNEAQ (reference sequence). The germline V and J ends were trimmed by 5 bases and 2 bases, with 3 bases remaining between them. This CDR3 has 11 amino acids. The CDR3 DNA sequence: TGTGCCAGCAGCCGAAACACTGAAGCTTTCTTT. Amino acid sequence: CASSRNTEAFF.

This clone was recorded only once. The V call is TRBV5-5, the J call TRBJ2-1, with 11 bases identical to TRBD2. Germline-derived CDR1 and CDR2 are SGHKS and YYEKEE (reference sequence). The CDR3 has 15 amino acids. The V and J ends lost 4 bases and 6 bases, in that order; junction bases with no gene match: 6. CDR3 sequence (DNA): TGTGCCAGCAGCGTGGGACTAGCGGAAACCAATGAGCAGTTCTTC. Its translation is CASSVGLAETNEQFF.

The rearrangement links TRBV9 to TRBJ2-3; D gene uncertain. The CDR3 totals 19 residues. The V gene's germline CDR1 is SGDLS and CDR2 YYNGEE. The V end was cut by 0 bases, the J end by 6 bases, with 26 bases between. CDR3: CASSVGGGRQYRTTDTQYF. CDR3 nucleotide sequence: TGTGCCAGCAGCGTAGGTGGTGGTCGGCAGTATCGGACCACGGATACGCAGTATTTT.

The chain carries TRBV4-3 and TRBJ1-2, with D maybe TRBD1 (5 bases). From germline, CDR1 is LGHNA and CDR2 YSLEER. This CDR3 spans 16 amino acids. V was trimmed by 1 base and J by 2 bases, leaving 14 bases between them. CDR3 region: CASSQGLRSGNYGYTF. CDR3 in DNA: TGCGCCAGCAGCCAAGGGCTAAGGTCAGGGAACTATGGCTACACCTTC.

The sample holds a few counts of this clone. This chain joins TRBV5-1 and TRBJ2-7, with 8 bases lining up with TRBD1. Per the germline V gene, CDR1 is SGHRS and CDR2 is YFSETQ. The CDR3 spans 15 residues. Trimming at V came to 4 bases and at J to 5 bases, leaving 11 bases not matched to a gene. CDR3 in DNA: TGCGCCAGCAGCCCCGGACAGGGACAACGCCACGAGCAGTACTTC. As protein: CASSPGQGQRHEQYF.

This chain uses TRBV19 with TRBJ1-1; D is undetermined. The germline V gene has CDR1 LNHDA and CDR2 SQIVND (reference sequence). Trimming took 5 bases from V and 1 from J, leaving 17 bases between them. This CDR3 region has 16 residues. CDR3 DNA sequence: TGTGCCAGTAGTGCCGGGGTCCTTATTAGGAACACTGAAGCTTTCTTT. Its translation: CASSAGVLIRNTEAFF.

V usage is TRBV14 and J usage is TRBJ2-5; 8 bases align to TRBD1. Germline V gives CDR1 SGHDN, CDR2 FVKESK. Trimming at V came to 1 base and at J to 7 bases, leaving 5 bases not matched to a gene. The CDR3 has 14 amino acids. This CDR3 reads CASSQASGGLTQYF. The CDR3 DNA is TGTGCCAGCAGCCAAGCCTCAGGGGGCTTGACCCAGTACTTC.

This chain joins TRBV3-1 (or the pseudogene TRBV3-2) and TRBJ2-1; a possible D gene is TRBD2 (5 bases). V was pared by 0 bases and J by 4 bases, with 13 bases between. Germline V gene lookup returns CDR1 LGHDT and CDR2 YNNKEL (reference sequence). This CDR3 comprises 16 residues. The CDR3 protein is CASSQDLGVGYNEQFF. For the CDR3, the DNA is TGTGCCAGCAGCCAAGATCTCGGGGTAGGGTACAATGAGCAGTTCTTC.

V is TRBV29-1 and J is TRBJ2-3; the D call may be TRBD1 or TRBD2 (6 bases each). In germline, CDR1 is SQVTM, CDR2 ANQGSEA. The V gene lost 1 base and the J gene lost 0 bases, with 11 bases spanning the gap. This CDR3 contains 15 residues. CDR3: CSVEGGRGSTDTQYF. The CDR3 coding sequence is TGCAGCGTTGAAGGGGGGCGGGGAAGCACAGATACGCAGTATTTT.

V usage is TRBV19 and J usage is TRBJ1-2; D gene ambiguous. The CDR3 is 14 residues long. V lost 8 bases, J lost 1 base, and 14 bases lay in between. The germline gives CDR1 LNHDA, CDR2 SQIVND (reference sequence). The CDR3 nucleotides are TGTGCCAGTGGTCCCGGGGATATTAACTATGGCTACACCTTC. Translation: CASGPGDINYGYTF. The variable domain in full, with the rest retrieved from reference TRBV19 and TRBJ1-2, is DGGITQSPKYLFRKEGQNVTLSCEQNLNHDAMYWYRQDPGQGLRLIYYSQIVNDFQKGDIAEGYSVSREKKESFPLTVTSAQKNPTAFYLCASGPGDINYGYTFGSGTRLTVV.

The J gene is TRBJ1-2, the V gene TRBV6-2 or TRBV6-3; D gene ambiguous. The CDR3 has 15 amino acids. V lost 3 bases and J 5 bases, leaving 16 bases between the germline ends. Germline V lookup: CDR1 MNHEY, CDR2 SVGEGT. CDR3 loop: CASSYLSASRYGYTF. In DNA form, the CDR3 reads TGTGCCAGCAGTTATTTGTCCGCGTCGAGGTATGGCTACACCTTC.

J is TRBJ2-7 and V is TRBV18; no clear D gene. This CDR3 spans 13 amino acids. Germline lookup yields CDR1 KGHSH and CDR2 LQKENI. Trimming removed 7 bases at V and 0 bases at J, with 10 bases between. In nucleotides, the CDR3 is TGTGCCAGCTTGGGGTCAACCTCCTACGAGCAGTACTTC. It encodes CASLGSTSYEQYF.

The chain uses TRBV14 and TRBJ1-2; D is undetermined. Trimming cost V 0 bases and J 8 bases, with 7 bases left between them. The CDR3 runs to 12 residues. The V gene's germline CDR1 is SGHDN and CDR2 FVKESK. The CDR3 DNA reads TGTGCCAGCAGCCAAGACTTATTCGGCTACACCTTC. As protein: CASSQDLFGYTF.

The chain recombines TRBV12-5 with TRBJ2-3, with 7 nucleotides matching TRBD1. CDR3 length equals 15 residues. CDR1 LGHNT and CDR2 FRNRAP come from the germline V gene. The ends lost 4 bases at V and 4 bases at J; junction bases unmatched: 8. The DNA of the CDR3 is TGTGCTAGTGGTTCGACAGGGTTTGGGTCAGATACGCAGTATTTT. It is translated as CASGSTGFGSDTQYF. Together with reference TRBV12-5 and TRBJ2-3, the CDR3 gives the full variable domain: DARVTQTPRHKVTEMGQEVTMRCQPILGHNTVFWYRQTMMQGLELLAYFRNRAPLDDSGMPKDRFSAEMPDATLATLKIQPSEPRDSAVYFCASGSTGFGSDTQYFGPGTRLTVL.

The chain employs TRBV28 and TRBJ2-5; 10 bases align to TRBD2. Germline values: CDR1 MDHEN, CDR2 SYDVKM. CDR3 length: 17 residues. The ends lost 1 base at V and 4 bases at J; junction bases unmatched: 9. The CDR3 here is CASSLYLGTSAGETQYF. The CDR3 DNA sequence: TGTGCCAGCAGTTTATATTTGGGGACTAGCGCGGGAGAGACCCAGTACTTC.

This clone was recorded once. This sequence joins TRBV9 and TRBJ1-1; D gene unclear. This CDR3 has 16 amino acids. The V gene lost 0 bases and the J gene lost 1 base, with 13 bases spanning the gap. CDR1 is SGDLS and CDR2 is YYNGEE in the germline V gene. As DNA, the CDR3 is TGTGCCAGCAGCGTAGGAAACCGGGGAGGGAACACTGAAGCTTTCTTT. Its translation: CASSVGNRGGNTEAFF.

The chain has TRBV18 and TRBJ2-7; D may be TRBD1 (6 bases). The CDR3 is 16 residues long. CDR1 and CDR2 (germline): KGHSH, LQKENI. Trimming cost V 4 bases and J 1 base, with 17 bases left between them. The CDR3, as DNA: TGTGCCAGCTCACTCACCTGGGGGCCTGAATCCTACGAGCAGTACTTC. Its protein product is CASSLTWGPESYEQYF.